The clone carrying this T cell receptor beta chain showed up just once. The CDR3 runs 15 residues. The germline gives CDR1 GTSNPN, CDR2 SVGIG (reference sequence). V shed 0 bases and J 1 base; nucleotides not matched to a gene: 3. Per the original methods: For nucleated cells, counts were estimated from reference gene primer amplification. Data came from immunoSEQ multiplex PCR; TCRdb stores just in-frame clones and leaves some out. That table supplies the V and J calls and clone size; D and trimming were determined from the DNA. The sample has around 190,000 clones, roughly 90% seen once; the top ten hold 1.5% to 2%. This sample stems from a study of blood T cell repertoires in COVID-19. Study in general: The study drew acute and convalescent COVID-19 samples from the United States, Italy and Spain. From T cells, B-cell-depleted T cells, or PBMCs came the material, which was cDNA or gDNA.

The clonotype originates from a man aged 18 to 30 with active or convalescent COVID-19. The chain recombines TRBV30 with TRBJ1-5, with 7 bases fitting TRBD1. Sequencing was done on a sample of peripheral blood. This CDR3 is CAWSVLGGSNQPQHF. DNA for the CDR3: TGTGCCTGGAGTGTGCTAGGGGGCAGCAATCAGCCCCAGCATTTT.